A single sample is the source of the 20 T cell receptor beta chains below, sequenced in a study of blood T cell repertoires in COVID-19. The assay was immunoSEQ multiplex PCR, and TCRdb's table has in-frame clones only and misses some. The data hold around 200,000 clones, with roughly 89% observed a single time. Source material: peripheral blood. These receptors originate from a young woman who had recovered from COVID-19.

The V gene is TRBV12-3 or TRBV12-4, the J gene TRBJ1-1, with D unclear. V was shortened by 6 bases and J by 6 bases, with 11 bases between the two germline ends. CDR3 length: 12 amino acids. CDR3 bases: TGTGCCAGCAGGCCGGGAGGATCTGAAGCTTTCTTT. Amino acid sequence: CASRPGGSEAFF.

V is TRBV3-1 (or the pseudogene TRBV3-2) and J is TRBJ2-3; 7 bases are shared with TRBD1. Germline lookup yields CDR1 LGHDT and CDR2 YNNKEL (reference sequence). J was trimmed by 0 bases and V by 6 bases; bases with no gene match: 18. The CDR3 has 19 amino acids. CDR3 nucleotide sequence: TGTGCCAGCAGGTGTAGGGGGCCGACTGTAAAGACTAGCACAGATACGCAGTATTTT. Translating it yields CASRCRGPTVKTSTDTQYF.

The chain is built from TRBV14 and TRBJ1-4; TRBD1 might be the D (6 bases). There are 15 residues in the CDR3. With 2 bases removed from V and 4 bases from J, the gap between germline ends came to 11 bases. Germline V CDR1 and CDR2: SGHDN, FVKESK. CDR3 in amino acids: CASSQRQGNNEKLFF. CDR3 nucleotide sequence: TGTGCCAGCAGCCAACGCCAGGGGAATAATGAAAAACTGTTTTTT.

V is TRBV5-4 and J is TRBJ1-3; 7 nucleotides agree with TRBD1. The germline CDR1 and CDR2 sequences are SGHNT and YYREEE (reference sequence). The V gene end was trimmed by 5 bases and the J gene end by 2 bases; junction bases not matched to a gene: 4. The CDR3 extends over 14 amino acids. The CDR3 reads CASRSGTAGNTIYF. Written as DNA, the CDR3 is TGTGCCAGCAGATCCGGGACAGCTGGAAACACCATATATTTT.

This clone was found a few times. The chain combines TRBV18 with TRBJ2-5; TRBD1 aligns across 7 bases. Germline CDR1 reads KGHSH; CDR2 reads LQKENI. V trimming: 10 bases; J trimming: 2 bases; junction bases outside the gene matches: 4. CDR3 length: 12 residues. The CDR3 here is CATGTVQETQYF. The CDR3 DNA reads as TGTGCCACTGGGACAGTACAAGAGACCCAGTACTTC.

The chain has TRBV7-9 and TRBJ1-5, with 7 nucleotides matching TRBD1. The V segment lost 6 bases and the J segment 2 bases; nucleotides outside the gene matches: 7. Germline V gene lookup returns CDR1 SEHNR and CDR2 FQNEAQ (reference sequence). The CDR3 length is 15 residues. This CDR3 is CASSTGVRGNQPQHF. The CDR3 region has the DNA TGTGCCAGCAGTACAGGGGTTAGGGGCAATCAGCCCCAGCATTTT.

This chain joins TRBV6-4 and TRBJ2-7, with D maybe TRBD2 (6 bases). CDR1 and CDR2 (germline): MRHNA, SNTAGT. The CDR3 is 12 residues long. Trimming cost V 3 bases and J 8 bases, with 11 bases left between them. The CDR3 DNA reads as TGTGCCAGCAGTGAAAGGGAGGAAAAGCAGTACGTC. Its protein is CASSEREEKQYV.

The chain employs TRBV15 and TRBJ1-5; no firm D call. V lost 1 base and J 2 bases, leaving 12 bases between the germline ends. There are 16 residues in the CDR3. Germline V CDR1 and CDR2: LNHNV, YYDKDF (reference sequence). The CDR3 DNA reads TGTGCCACCAGCAGAGTACAGACGAAGGGCAATCAGCCCCAGCATTTT. Its protein is CATSRVQTKGNQPQHF.

The chain employs TRBV5-1 and TRBJ2-2; TRBD1 matches 7 bases. V trimming: 5 bases; J trimming: 6 bases; junction bases outside the gene matches: 7. Germline-derived CDR1 and CDR2 are SGHRS and YFSETQ. The CDR3 runs 14 residues. This chain's CDR3 is CASRGGSTPGELFF. CDR3 DNA: TGCGCCAGCAGAGGGGGCTCGACCCCCGGGGAGCTGTTTTTT.

The chain has TRBV4-2 and TRBJ2-3, with 9 bases identical to TRBD2. Trimming took 1 base from V and 6 from J; bases not matched to a gene: 8. There are 16 residues in the CDR3. Per the germline V gene, CDR1 is LGHNA and CDR2 is YNFKEQ. The CDR3, as DNA: TGTGCCAGCAGCCAAGGGAGTAGCGGGAGTCCCGATACGCAGTATTTT. It translates to CASSQGSSGSPDTQYF.

V usage is TRBV11-3 and J usage is TRBJ2-1; tentative D call: TRBD2 (5 bases). The CDR3 totals 12 residues. Germline-derived CDR1 and CDR2 are SGHNT and YENEEA. Trimming left V 3 bases short and J 7 bases short, with 7 bases between. CDR3 DNA sequence: TGTGCCAGCAGCTTTCGGGGAAATGAGCAGTTCTTC. This codes for CASSFRGNEQFF.

The chain is built from TRBV10-3 and TRBJ1-1; the D is unclear. V lost 0 bases, J lost 6 bases, and 11 bases lay in between. The germline V gene has CDR1 ENHRY and CDR2 SYGVKD. The CDR3 totals 14 residues. CDR3 bases: TGTGCCATCAGTGAGTCGGAAACAGCACCTGAAGCTTTCTTT. The encoded protein is CAISESETAPEAFF.

The V gene is TRBV5-1, the J gene TRBJ2-1, with TRBD2 identical over 8 bases. The germline V gene encodes CDR1 SGHRS and CDR2 YFSETQ. Unmatched junction bases numbered 9, after V lost 1 base and J lost 3 bases. This CDR3 has 17 residues. CDR3 nucleotides: TGCGCCAGCAGCTTGAAAACTGGGAGCGGGAGCTACAATGAGCAGTTCTTC. This gives the protein CASSLKTGSGSYNEQFF.

The V gene is TRBV7-2, the J gene TRBJ1-5, with D maybe TRBD1 (6 bases). The CDR3 runs 15 residues. V was cut by 1 base and J by 6 bases, with 13 bases left in between. Looked up from germline, CDR1 is SGHTA and CDR2 is FQGNSA. CDR3 sequence: CASSLDLGAGQPQHF. In nucleotides, the CDR3 is TGTGCCAGCAGCTTAGATTTGGGGGCCGGTCAGCCCCAGCATTTT.

CDR3 nucleotide sequence: TGTGCCATCAGTGAGTCTCTTGGGGGACAGGGTAATTCACCCCTCCACTTT. Translation gives CAISESLGGQGNSPLHF. The chain uses TRBV10-3 and TRBJ1-6; 9 bases map to TRBD1. Per germline, CDR1 ENHRY and CDR2 SYGVKD. The CDR3 has 17 amino acids. V lost 0 bases and J lost 6; bases outside the gene matches: 6.

CDR3 residues: CATDRGYGGELFF. In nucleotides, the CDR3 is TGTGCCACCGATAGAGGATATGGCGGGGAGCTGTTTTTT. V is TRBV24-1 and J is TRBJ2-2; D uncertain. Germline-derived CDR1 and CDR2 are KGHDR and SFDVKD. CDR3 length: 13 residues. Trimming removed 9 bases at V and 7 bases at J, with 14 bases between.

The chain carries TRBV21-1 and TRBJ2-7; the table's D call, TRBD2, was not checked against the DNA. TRBV21-1 is noted as a pseudogene. The CDR3 is 14 amino acids. CDR3 DNA: TGTGCCAGCAGCAAAATGACTAGTAGCTACGAGCAGTACTTC. Protein: CASSKMTSSYEQYF.

The chain couples TRBV6-5 to TRBJ1-1; D is undetermined. The CDR3 length is 13 residues. Between the trimmed V and J ends, which lost 6 bases and 1 base, there was a span of 9 bases. The germline gives CDR1 MNHEY, CDR2 SVGAGI. The CDR3: CASRLDQNTEAFF. CDR3 nucleotides: TGTGCCAGCAGACTAGACCAGAACACTGAAGCTTTCTTT.

This rearrangement joins TRBV5-1 to TRBJ2-5; D gene unclear. Germline V gene sequence: CDR1 SGHRS, CDR2 YFSETQ. This CDR3 is built from 12 residues. The V gene lost 2 bases and the J gene lost 5 bases, with 7 bases spanning the gap. The CDR3 protein is CASSFRWETQYF. CDR3 DNA: TGCGCCAGCAGCTTTCGGTGGGAGACCCAGTACTTC.

The genes are TRBV6-5 and TRBJ2-1, with TRBD1 matching 7 bases. Germline V lookup: CDR1 MNHEY, CDR2 SVGAGI. Germline trimming cut 7 bases from V and 7 bases from J; bases unmatched to any gene: 13. The length of the CDR3 is 15 residues. The CDR3 loop reads CASTTTGSVYNEQFF. The CDR3 nucleotides are TGTGCCAGCACCACGACAGGGTCGGTCTATAATGAGCAGTTCTTC.